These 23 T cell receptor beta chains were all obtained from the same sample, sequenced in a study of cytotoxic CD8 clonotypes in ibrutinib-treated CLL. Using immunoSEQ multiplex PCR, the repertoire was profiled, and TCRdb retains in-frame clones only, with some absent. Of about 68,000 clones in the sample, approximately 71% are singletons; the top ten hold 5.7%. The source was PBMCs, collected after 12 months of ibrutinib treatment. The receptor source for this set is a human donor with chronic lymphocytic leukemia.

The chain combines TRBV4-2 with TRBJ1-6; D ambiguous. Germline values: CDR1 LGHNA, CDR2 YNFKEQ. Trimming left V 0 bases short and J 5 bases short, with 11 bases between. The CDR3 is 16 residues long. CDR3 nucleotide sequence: TGTGCCAGCAGCCAAGAGTGGCGGTCAAATAATTCACCCCTCCACTTT. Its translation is CASSQEWRSNNSPLHF.

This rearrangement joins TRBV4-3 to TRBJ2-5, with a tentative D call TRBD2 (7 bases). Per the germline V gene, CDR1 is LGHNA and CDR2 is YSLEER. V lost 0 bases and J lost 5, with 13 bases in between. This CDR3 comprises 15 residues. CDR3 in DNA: TGCGCCAGCAGCCAAGACGGGGGGCCGGGGGAGACCCAGTACTTC. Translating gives CASSQDGGPGETQYF.

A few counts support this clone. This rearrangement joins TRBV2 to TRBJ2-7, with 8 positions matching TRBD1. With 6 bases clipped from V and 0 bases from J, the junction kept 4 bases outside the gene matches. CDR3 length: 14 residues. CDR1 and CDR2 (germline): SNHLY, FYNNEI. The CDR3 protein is CASRSTGGSYEQYF. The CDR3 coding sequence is TGTGCCAGCAGATCCACAGGGGGCTCCTACGAGCAGTACTTC.

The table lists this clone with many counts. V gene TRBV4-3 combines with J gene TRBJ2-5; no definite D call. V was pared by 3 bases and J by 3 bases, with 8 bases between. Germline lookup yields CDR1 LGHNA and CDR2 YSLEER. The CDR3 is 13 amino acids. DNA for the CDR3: TGCGCCAGCAGCCATACCGACGAAGAGACCCAGTACTTC. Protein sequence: CASSHTDEETQYF.

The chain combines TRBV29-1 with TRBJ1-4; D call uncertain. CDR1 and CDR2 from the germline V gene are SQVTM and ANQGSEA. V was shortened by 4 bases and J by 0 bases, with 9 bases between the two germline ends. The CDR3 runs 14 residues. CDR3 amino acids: CSVGSFATNEKLFF. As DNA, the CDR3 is TGCAGCGTTGGGAGTTTTGCAACTAATGAAAAACTGTTTTTT. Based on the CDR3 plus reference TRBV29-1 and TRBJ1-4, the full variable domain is SAVISQKPSRDICQRGTSLTIQCQVDSQVTMMFWYRQQPGQSLTLIATANQGSEATYESGFVIDKFPISRPNLTFSTLTVSNMSPEDSSIYLCSVGSFATNEKLFFGSGTQLSVL.

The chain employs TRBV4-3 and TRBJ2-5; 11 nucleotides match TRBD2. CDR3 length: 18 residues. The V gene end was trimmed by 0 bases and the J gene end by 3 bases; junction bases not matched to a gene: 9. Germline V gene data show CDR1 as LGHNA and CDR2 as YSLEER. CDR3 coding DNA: TGCGCCAGCAGCCAAGACTGGCTAGCGGGGGGCCGGGAAGAGACCCAGTACTTC. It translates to CASSQDWLAGGREETQYF.

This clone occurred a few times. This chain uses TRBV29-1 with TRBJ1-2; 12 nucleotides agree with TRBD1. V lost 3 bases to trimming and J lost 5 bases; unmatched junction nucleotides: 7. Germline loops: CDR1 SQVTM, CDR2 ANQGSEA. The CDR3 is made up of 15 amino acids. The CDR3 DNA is TGCAGCGTTGATCGAGGGACAGGGGGCTTGTATGGCTACACCTTC. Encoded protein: CSVDRGTGGLYGYTF.

The CDR3 DNA reads TGCGCCAGCAGTGAGTCGCGGGGGGATGAAGAGACCCAGTACTTC. Translated: CASSESRGDEETQYF. V gene TRBV10-1 combines with J gene TRBJ2-5; TRBD2 matches 8 bases. This CDR3 comprises 15 residues. Germline V gene data show CDR1 as WNHNN and CDR2 as SYGVQD (reference sequence). The V segment lost 0 bases and the J segment 3 bases; nucleotides outside the gene matches: 3.

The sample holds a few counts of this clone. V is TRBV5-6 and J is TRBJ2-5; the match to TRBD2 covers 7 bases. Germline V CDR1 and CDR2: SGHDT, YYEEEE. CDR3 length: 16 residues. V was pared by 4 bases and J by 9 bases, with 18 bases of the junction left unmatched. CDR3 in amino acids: CASSTQTRGGLGAQYF. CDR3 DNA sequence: TGTGCCAGCAGCACACAGACTCGGGGAGGGTTGGGGGCCCAGTACTTC.

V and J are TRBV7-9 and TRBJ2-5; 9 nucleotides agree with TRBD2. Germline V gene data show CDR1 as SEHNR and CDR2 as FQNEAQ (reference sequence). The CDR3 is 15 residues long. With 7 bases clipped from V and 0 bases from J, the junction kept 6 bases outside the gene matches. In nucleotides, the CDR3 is TGTGCCAGCACCACCGCTAGCGGGGACCAAGAGACCCAGTACTTC. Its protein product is CASTTASGDQETQYF.

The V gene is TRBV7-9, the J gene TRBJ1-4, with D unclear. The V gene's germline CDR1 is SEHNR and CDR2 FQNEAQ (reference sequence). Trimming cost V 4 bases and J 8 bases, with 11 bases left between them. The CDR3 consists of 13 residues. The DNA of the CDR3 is TGTGCCAGCAGCTCATTTTACCAGGAAAAACTGTTTTTT. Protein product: CASSSFYQEKLFF.

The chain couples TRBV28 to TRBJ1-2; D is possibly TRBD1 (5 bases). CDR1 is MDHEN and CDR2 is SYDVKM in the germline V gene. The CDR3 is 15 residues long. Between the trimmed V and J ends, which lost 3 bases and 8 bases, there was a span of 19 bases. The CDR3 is CASSLGRQGVRGYTF. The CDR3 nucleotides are TGTGCCAGCAGTTTGGGCAGGCAGGGAGTTCGGGGCTACACCTTC.

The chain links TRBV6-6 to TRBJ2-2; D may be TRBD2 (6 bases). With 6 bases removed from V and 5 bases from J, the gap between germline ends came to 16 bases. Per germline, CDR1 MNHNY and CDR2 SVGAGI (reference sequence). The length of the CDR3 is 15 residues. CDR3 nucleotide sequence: TGTGCCAGCAGACCCCCGGGGGAGGATACCGGGGAGCTGTTTTTT. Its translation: CASRPPGEDTGELFF.

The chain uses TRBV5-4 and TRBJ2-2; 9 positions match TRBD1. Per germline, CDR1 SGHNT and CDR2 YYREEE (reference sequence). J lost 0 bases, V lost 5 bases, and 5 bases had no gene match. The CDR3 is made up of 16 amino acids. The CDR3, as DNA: TGTGCCAGCAGGTCCCGGGACAGGGCGAACACCGGGGAGCTGTTTTTT. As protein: CASRSRDRANTGELFF.

The DNA of the CDR3 is TGTGCCAGCAGCTTAGGTGGTGAGCAGTTCTTC. Protein sequence: CASSLGGEQFF. The chain couples TRBV7-2 to TRBJ2-1; D gene uncertain. Germline V gene data show CDR1 as SGHTA and CDR2 as FQGNSA. The V end was cut by 1 base, the J end by 9 bases, with 4 bases between. The CDR3 is 11 amino acids.

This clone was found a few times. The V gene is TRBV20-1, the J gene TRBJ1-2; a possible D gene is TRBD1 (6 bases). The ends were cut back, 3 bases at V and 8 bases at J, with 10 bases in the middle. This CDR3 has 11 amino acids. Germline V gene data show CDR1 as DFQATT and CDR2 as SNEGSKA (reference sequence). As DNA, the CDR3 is TGCAGTGCTAGCTTCACAGGGGGCTACACCTTC. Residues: CSASFTGGYTF.

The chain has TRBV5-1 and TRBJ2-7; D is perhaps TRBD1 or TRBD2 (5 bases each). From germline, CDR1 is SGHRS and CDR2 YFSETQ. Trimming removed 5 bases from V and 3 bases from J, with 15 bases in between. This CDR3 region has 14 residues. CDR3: CASRGTETYYEQYF. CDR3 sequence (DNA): TGCGCCAGCAGGGGGACCGAAACTTACTACGAGCAGTACTTC.

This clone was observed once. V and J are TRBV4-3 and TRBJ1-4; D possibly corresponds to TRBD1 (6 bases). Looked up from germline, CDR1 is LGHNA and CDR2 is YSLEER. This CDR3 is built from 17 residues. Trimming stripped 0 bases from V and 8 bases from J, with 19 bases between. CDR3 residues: CASSQDPPQGLLEKLFF. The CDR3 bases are TGCGCCAGCAGCCAAGATCCCCCACAGGGACTACTAGAAAAACTGTTTTTT.

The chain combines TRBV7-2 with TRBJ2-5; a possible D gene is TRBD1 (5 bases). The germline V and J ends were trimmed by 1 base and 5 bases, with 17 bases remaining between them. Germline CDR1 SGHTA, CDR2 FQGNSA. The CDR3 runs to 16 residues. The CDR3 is CASSLGRQGIWETQYF. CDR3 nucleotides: TGTGCCAGCAGCTTAGGGCGGCAGGGAATCTGGGAGACCCAGTACTTC.

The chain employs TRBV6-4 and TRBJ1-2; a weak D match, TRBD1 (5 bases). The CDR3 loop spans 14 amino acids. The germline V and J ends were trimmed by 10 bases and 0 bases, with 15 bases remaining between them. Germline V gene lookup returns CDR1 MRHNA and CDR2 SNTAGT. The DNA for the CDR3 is TGTGCCACTTCGCGGGACGGTACTAACTATGGCTACACCTTC. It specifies CATSRDGTNYGYTF.

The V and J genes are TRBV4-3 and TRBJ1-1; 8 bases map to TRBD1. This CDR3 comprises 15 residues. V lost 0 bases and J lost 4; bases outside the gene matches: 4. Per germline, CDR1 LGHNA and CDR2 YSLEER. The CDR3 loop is CASSQEDRDGTEAFF. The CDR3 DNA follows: TGCGCCAGCAGCCAAGAGGACAGGGATGGCACTGAAGCTTTCTTT.

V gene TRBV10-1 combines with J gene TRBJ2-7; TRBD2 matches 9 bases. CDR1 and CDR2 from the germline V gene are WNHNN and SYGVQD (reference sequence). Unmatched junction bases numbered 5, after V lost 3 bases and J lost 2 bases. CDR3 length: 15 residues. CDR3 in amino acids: CASSDPRGGAYEQYF. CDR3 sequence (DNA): TGCGCCAGCAGTGACCCTCGCGGGGGGGCCTACGAGCAGTACTTC.

DNA for the CDR3: TGTGCCAGCTCACCAGTCGGACTCCAGGGCACCGGGGAGCTGTTTTTT. As protein: CASSPVGLQGTGELFF. The chain carries TRBV18 and TRBJ2-2; the D call may be TRBD1 or TRBD2 (5 bases each). The germline CDR1 and CDR2 sequences are KGHSH and LQKENI. This CDR3 is 16 amino acids long. Trimming left V 2 bases short and J 4 bases short, with 14 bases between.